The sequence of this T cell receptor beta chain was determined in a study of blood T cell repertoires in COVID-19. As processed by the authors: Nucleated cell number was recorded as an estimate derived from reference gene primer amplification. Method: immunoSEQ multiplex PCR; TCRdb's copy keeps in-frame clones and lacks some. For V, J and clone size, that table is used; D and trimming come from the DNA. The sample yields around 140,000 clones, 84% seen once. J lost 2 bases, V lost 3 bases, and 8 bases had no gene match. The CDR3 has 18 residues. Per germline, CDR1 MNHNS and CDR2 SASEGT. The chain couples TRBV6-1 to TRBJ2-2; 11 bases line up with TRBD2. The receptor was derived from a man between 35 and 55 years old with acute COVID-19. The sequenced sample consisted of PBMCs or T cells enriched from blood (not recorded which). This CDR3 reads CASSEGTSGPFNTGELFF. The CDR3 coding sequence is TGTGCCAGCAGTGAGGGGACTAGCGGCCCATTTAACACCGGGGAGCTGTTTTTT.